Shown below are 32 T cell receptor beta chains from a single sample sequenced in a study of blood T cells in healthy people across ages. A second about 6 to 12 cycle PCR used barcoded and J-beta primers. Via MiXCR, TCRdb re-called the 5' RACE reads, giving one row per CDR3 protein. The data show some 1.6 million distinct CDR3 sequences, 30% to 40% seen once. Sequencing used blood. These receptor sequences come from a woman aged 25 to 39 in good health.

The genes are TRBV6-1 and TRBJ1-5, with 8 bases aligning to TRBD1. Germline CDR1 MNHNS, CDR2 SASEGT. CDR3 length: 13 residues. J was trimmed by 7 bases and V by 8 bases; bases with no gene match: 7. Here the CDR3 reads CASCSDRGQPQHF. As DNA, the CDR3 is TGTGCCAGCTGTTCAGACAGGGGCCAGCCCCAGCATTTT.

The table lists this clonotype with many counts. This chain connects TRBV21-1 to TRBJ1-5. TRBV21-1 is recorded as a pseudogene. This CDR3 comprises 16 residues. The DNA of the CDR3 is TGTGCCAGCAGCAAAGAGTCTCGTGGGTGTGTTCAGCCCCAGCATTTT. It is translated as CASSKESRGCVQPQHF.

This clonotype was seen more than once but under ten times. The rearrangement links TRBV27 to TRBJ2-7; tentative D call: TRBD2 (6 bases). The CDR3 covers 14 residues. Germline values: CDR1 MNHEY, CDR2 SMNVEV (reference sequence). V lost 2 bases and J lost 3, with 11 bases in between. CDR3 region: CASSLEERVYEQYF. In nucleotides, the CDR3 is TGTGCCAGCAGTTTAGAGGAGCGGGTCTACGAGCAGTACTTC.

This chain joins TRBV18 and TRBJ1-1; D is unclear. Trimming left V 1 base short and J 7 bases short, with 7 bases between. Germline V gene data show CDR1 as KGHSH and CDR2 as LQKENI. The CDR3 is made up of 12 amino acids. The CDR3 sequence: CASSPRVDEAFF. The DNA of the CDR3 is TGTGCCAGCTCACCACGTGTGGATGAAGCTTTCTTT.

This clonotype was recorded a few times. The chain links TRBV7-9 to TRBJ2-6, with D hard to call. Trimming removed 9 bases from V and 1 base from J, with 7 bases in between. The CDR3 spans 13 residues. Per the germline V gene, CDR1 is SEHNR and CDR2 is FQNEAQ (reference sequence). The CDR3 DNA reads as TGTGCCAGTGGACGGTCTGGGGCCAACGTCCTGACTTTC. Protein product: CASGRSGANVLTF.

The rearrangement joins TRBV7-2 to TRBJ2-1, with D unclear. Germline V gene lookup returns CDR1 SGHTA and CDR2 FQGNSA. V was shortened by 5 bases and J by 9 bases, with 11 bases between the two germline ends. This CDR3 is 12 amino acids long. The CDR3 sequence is CASSPGVSEQFF. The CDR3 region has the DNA TGTGCCAGCAGCCCCGGAGTAAGTGAGCAGTTCTTC.

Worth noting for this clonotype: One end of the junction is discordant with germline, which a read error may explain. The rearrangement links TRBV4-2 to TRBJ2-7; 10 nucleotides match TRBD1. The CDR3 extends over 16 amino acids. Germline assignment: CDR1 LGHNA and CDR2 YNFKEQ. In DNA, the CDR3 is TGTGCCAGCGGCCAAGGCTTGGGACAGGGGACCTACGAGCAGTACTTC. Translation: CASGQGLGQGTYEQYF.

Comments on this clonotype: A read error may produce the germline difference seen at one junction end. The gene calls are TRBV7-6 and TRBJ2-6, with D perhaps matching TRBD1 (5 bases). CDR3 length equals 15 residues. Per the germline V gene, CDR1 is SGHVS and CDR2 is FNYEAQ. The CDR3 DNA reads TGTGCCAGCGCCAGCGACAGCTCTGGGGCCAACGTCCGGACTTTC. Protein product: CASASDSSGANVRTF.

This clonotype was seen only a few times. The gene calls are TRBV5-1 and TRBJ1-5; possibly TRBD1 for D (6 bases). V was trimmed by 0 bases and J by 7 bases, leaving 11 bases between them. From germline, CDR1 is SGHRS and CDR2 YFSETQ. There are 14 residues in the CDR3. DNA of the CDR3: TGCGCCAGCAGCTTGGAACAGGGACGGCAGCCCCAGCATTTT. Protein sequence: CASSLEQGRQPQHF.

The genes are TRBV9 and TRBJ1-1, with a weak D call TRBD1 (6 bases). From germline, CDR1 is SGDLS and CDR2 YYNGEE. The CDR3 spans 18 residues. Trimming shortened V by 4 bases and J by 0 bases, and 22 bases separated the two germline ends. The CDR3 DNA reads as TGTGCCAGCAGCCAAAAACAGAATCCGGGACACTTGAACACTGAAGCTTTCTTT. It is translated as CASSQKQNPGHLNTEAFF.

CDR3 in DNA: TGTGCCAGCAGCCAAGCGGGGGGCAGGGCGAGGGAGCAGTACTTC. Translated, it gives CASSQAGGRAREQYF. The J gene is TRBJ2-7, the V gene TRBV3-1; possible D gene TRBD2, 7 bases. CDR1 LGHDT and CDR2 YNNKEL come from the germline V gene (reference sequence). This CDR3 is built from 15 residues. Trimming shortened V by 1 base and J by 7 bases, and 17 bases separated the two germline ends.

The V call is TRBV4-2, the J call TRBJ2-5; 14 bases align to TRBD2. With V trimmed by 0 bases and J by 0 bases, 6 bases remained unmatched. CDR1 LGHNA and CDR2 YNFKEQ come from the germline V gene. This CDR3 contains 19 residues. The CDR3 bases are TGTGCCAGCAGCCAAGAAGGGACTAGCGGGGGCGGGTACCAAGAGACCCAGTACTTC. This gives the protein CASSQEGTSGGGYQETQYF.

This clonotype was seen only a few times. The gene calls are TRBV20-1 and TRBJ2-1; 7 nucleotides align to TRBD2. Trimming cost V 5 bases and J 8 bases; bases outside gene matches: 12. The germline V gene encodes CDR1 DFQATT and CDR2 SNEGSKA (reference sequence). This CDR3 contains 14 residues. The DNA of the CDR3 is TGCAGTGCTCTCCGGGACTACCGAGGCGATGAGCAGTTCTTC. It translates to CSALRDYRGDEQFF.

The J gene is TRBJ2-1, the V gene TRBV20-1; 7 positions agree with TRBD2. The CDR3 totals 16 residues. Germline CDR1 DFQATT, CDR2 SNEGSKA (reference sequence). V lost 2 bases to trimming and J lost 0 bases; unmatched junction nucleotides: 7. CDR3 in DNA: TGCAGTGCTAGATCTAGCGGTAGTAGCTCCTACAATGAGCAGTTCTTC. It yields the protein CSARSSGSSSYNEQFF.

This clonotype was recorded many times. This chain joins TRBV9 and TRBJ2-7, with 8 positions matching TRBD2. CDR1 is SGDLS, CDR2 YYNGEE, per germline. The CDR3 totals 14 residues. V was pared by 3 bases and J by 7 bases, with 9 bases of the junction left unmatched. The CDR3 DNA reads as TGTGCCAGCAGCGATGGAAGCGGGAGTCGGGAGCAGTACTTC. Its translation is CASSDGSGSREQYF.

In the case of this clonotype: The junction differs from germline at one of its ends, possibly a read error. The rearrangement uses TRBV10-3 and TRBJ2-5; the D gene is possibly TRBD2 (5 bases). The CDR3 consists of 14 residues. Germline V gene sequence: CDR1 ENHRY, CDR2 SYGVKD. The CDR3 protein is CAIGESRAEETQYF. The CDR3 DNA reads TGTGCCATCGGTGAGTCGAGGGCCGAAGAGACCCAGTACTTC.

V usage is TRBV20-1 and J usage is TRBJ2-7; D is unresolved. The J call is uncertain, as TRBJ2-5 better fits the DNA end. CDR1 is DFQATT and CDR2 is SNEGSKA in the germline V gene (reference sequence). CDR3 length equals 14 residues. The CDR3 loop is CSARVEALTSTQYF. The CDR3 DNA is TGCAGTGCTAGAGTTGAGGCTCTCACGTCGACCCAGTACTTC.

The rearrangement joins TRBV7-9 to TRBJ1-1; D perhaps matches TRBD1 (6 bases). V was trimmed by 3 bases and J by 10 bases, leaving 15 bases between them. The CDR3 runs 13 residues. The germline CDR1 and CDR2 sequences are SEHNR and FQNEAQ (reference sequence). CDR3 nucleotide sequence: TGTGCCAGCAGCTTGACAGGATCAGGTGTAGCTTTCTTT. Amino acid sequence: CASSLTGSGVAFF.

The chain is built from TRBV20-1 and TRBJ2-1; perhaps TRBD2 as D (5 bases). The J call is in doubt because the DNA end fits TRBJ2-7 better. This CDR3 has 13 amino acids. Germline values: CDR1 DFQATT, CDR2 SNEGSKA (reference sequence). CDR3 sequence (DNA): TGCAGTGCTAGCGGGGTACTAGTCCATGAGCAGTACTTC. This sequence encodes CSASGVLVHEQYF.

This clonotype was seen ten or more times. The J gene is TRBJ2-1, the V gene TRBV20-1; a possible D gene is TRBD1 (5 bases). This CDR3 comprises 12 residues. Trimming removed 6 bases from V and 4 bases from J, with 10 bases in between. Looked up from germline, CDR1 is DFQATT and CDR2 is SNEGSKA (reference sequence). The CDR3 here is CSAEDTYNEQFF. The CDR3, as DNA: TGCAGTGCCGAGGACACATACAATGAGCAGTTCTTC.

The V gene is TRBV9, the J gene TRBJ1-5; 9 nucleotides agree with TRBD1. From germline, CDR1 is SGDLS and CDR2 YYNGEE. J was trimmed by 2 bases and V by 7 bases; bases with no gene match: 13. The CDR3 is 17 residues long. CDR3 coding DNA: TGTGCCAGCGGACGGGGACAGGGAGCGGGGGGCAATCAGCCCCAGCATTTT. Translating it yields CASGRGQGAGGNQPQHF.

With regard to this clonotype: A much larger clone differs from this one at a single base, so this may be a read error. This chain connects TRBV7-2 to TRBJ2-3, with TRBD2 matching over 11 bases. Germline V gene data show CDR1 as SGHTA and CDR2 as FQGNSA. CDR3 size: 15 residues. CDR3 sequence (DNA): TGTGCCAGCAGCGTTAGCGGGGGGGACACAGATACGCGGTATTTT. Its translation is CASSVSGGDTDTRYF.

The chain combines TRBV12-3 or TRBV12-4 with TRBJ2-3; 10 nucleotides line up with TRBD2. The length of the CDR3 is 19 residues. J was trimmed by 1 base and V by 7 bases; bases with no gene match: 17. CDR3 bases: TGTGCCAGCACCCTAACGACGGACTTTAGCGGGAGGCGCACAGATACGCAGTATTTT. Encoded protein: CASTLTTDFSGRRTDTQYF.

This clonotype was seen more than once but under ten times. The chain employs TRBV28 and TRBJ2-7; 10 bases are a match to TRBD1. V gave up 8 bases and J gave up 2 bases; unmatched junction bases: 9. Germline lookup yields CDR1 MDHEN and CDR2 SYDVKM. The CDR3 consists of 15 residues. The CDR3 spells CASQTNGQGAYEQYF. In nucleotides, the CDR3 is TGTGCCAGCCAAACAAACGGACAGGGGGCCTACGAGCAGTACTTC.

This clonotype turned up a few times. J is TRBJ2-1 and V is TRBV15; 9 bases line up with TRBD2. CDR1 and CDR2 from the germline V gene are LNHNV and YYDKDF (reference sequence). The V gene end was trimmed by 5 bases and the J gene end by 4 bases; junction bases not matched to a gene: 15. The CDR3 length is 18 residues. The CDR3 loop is CATSGVGEASGTYNEQFF. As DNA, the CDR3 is TGTGCCACCAGCGGAGTGGGAGAGGCTAGCGGGACTTACAATGAGCAGTTCTTC.

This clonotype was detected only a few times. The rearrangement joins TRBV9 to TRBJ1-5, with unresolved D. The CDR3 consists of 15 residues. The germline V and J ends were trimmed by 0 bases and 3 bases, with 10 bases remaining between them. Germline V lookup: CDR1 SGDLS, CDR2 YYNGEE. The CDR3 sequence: CASSVGLLNNQPQHF. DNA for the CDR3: TGTGCCAGCAGCGTAGGACTGCTAAACAATCAGCCCCAGCATTTT.

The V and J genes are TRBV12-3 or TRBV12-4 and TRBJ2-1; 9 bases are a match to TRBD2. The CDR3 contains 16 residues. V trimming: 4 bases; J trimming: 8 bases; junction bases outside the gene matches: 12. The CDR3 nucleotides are TGTGCCAGCAGTTCCCGACTAGCGGCCGAGGGGTATGAGCAGTTCTTC. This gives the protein CASSSRLAAEGYEQFF.

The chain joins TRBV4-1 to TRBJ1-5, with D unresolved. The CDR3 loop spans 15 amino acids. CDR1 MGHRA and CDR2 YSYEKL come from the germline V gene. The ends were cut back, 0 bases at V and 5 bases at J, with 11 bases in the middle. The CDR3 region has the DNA TGCGCCAGCAGCCAAGATGGCAGCGTTGATCAGCCCCAGCATTTT. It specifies CASSQDGSVDQPQHF.

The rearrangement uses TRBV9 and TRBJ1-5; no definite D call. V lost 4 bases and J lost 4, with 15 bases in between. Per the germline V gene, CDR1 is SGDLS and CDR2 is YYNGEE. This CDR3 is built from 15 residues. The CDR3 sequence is CASSLSYGANQPQHF. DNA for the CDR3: TGTGCCAGCAGCCTGTCCTATGGTGCGAATCAGCCCCAGCATTTT.

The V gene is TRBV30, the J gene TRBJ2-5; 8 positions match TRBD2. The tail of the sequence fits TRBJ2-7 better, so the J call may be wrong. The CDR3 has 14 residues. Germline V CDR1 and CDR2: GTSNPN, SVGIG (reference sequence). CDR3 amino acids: CAWGSGGSANEQYF. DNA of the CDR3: TGTGCCTGGGGGAGCGGGGGATCGGCCAACGAGCAGTACTTC.

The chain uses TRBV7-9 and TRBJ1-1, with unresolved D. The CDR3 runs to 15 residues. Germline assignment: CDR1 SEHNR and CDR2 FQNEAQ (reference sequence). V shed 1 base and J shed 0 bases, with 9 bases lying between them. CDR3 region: CASSLVPALNTEAFF. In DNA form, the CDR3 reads TGTGCCAGCAGCTTAGTTCCAGCCTTGAACACTGAAGCTTTCTTT.

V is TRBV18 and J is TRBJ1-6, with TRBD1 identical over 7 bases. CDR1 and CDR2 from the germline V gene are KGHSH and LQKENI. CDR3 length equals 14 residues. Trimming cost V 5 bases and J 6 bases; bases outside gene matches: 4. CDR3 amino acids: CASSSGTVNSPLHF. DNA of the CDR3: TGTGCCAGCTCATCCGGGACAGTTAATTCACCCCTCCACTTT.